This entry concerns a single TCR beta chain. Its antigen is unknown. No base quality information exists; no much larger clone differs at one position. The CDR3 measures 12 amino acids from cysteine to phenylalanine. CDR3 DNA only is kept here, 36 bases in frame from base 1. V and J are truncated by 6 bases and 0 bases respectively, leaving an intervening sequence of 5 bases. This record belongs to a study of control samples from healthy donors and cancer patients (dated by TCRdb to 2019 to 2021). Library prep was done by the immunoSEQ multiplex PCR assay. Imported from immuneACCESS, the table was reduced by TCRdb to in-frame sequences with V and J called. These copies leave out some clones; in studies compared against another copy, an unresolved V gene accounts for under half, and the cause of the remainder is not known. In this sample the table shows 90,000 to 130,000 clones, roughly 88% of which occur a single time. Clones ranked in the top ten supply around 3.5% of the sample.

This clonotype was obtained from an older woman with lung cancer. Material: PBMCs. The chain is assembled from TRBV12-3 or TRBV12-4 and TRBJ1-1; TRBD1 could be the D gene, as 5 bases match. The sequenced DNA is TGTGCCAGCAGGGGGGTGAACACTGAAGCTTTCTTT. The resulting protein is CASRGVNTEAFF.